The following is a TCR beta chain sequence with its context. Antigen specificity is unknown. TCRdb recomputed calls from the RT-PCR reads with MiXCR, one row per CDR3 protein. This sample has roughly 500,000 distinct CDR3 sequences; approximately 17% occur once, and the top ten carry approximately 3%. This specimen belongs to a study of response to subunit inactivated influenza vaccine. Study-wide results and caveats: With each seasonal influenza vaccination, the authors suggested, few new T cells are recruited.

This CDR3 spans 14 amino acids. Trimming removed 2 bases from V and 7 bases from J, with 14 bases in between. Germline-derived CDR1 and CDR2 are LGHNA and YNFKEQ. The TCR originated in a man aged 50-75 years who received an inactivated influenza vaccine. The sample was CD4+ T cells sorted from PBMCs, taken roughly 24 months after vaccination. The chain links TRBV4-2 to TRBJ2-5; TRBD2 might be the D (5 bases). CDR3 residues: CASSQMGVDGTQYF. The CDR3 DNA sequence: TGTGCCAGCAGCCAAATGGGAGTGGACGGGACCCAGTACTTC.